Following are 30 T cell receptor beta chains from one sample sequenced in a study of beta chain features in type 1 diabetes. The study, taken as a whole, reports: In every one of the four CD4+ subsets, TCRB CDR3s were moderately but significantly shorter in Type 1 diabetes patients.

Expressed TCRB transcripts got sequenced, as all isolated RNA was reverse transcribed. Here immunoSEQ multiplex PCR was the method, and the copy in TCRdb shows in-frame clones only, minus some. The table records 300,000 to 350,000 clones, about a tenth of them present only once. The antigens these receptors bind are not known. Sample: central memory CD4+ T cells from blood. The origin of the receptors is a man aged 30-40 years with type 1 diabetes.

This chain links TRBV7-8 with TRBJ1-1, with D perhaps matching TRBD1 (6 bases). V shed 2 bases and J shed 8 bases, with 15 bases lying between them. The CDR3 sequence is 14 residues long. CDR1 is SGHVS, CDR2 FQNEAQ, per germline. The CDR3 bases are TGTGCCAGCAGCTTACTAGCAGGGGAGGCCGAAGCTTTCTTT. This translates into CASSLLAGEAEAFF.

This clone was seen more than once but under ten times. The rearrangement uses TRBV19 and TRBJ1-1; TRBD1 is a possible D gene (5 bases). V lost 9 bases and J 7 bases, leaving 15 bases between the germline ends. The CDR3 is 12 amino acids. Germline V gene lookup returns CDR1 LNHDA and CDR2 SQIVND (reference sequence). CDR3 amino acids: CASQGSSDEAFF. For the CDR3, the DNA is TGTGCCAGCCAGGGTAGCAGCGATGAAGCTTTCTTT.

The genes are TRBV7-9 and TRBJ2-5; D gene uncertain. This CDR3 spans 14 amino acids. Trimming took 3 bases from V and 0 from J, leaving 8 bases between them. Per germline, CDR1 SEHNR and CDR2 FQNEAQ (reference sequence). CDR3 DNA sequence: TGTGCCAGCAGCTTTGCCTCGTACCAAGAGACCCAGTACTTC. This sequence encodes CASSFASYQETQYF.

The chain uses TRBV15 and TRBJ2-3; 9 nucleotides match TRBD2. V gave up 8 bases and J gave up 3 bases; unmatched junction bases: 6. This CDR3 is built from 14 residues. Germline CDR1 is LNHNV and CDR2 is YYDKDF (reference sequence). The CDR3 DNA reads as TGTGCCACCCGAGCGGGGGGAAGGACAGATACGCAGTATTTT. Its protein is CATRAGGRTDTQYF. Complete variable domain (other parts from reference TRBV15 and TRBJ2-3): DAMVIQNPRYQVTQFGKPVTLSCSQTLNHNVMYWYQQKSSQAPKLLFHYYDKDFNNEADTPDNFQSRRPNTSFCFLDIRSPGLGDTAMYLCATRAGGRTDTQYFGPGTRLTVL.

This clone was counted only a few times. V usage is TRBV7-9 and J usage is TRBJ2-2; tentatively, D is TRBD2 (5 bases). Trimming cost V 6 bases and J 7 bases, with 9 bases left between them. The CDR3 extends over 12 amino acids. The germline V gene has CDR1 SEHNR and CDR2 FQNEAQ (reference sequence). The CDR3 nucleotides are TGTGCCAGCAGAGCGGAAGGCGGGGAGCTGTTTTTT. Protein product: CASRAEGGELFF.

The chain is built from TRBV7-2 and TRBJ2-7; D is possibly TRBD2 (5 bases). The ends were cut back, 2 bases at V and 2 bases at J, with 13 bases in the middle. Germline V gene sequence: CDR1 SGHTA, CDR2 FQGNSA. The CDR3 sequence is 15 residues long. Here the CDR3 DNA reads TGTGCCAGCAGCTTAAGTGGGAGCGCAACCTACGAGCAGTACTTC. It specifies CASSLSGSATYEQYF.

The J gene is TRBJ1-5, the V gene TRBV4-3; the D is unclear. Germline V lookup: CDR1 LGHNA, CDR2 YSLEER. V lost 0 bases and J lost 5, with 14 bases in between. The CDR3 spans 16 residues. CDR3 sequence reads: CASSQEPNSSDQPQHF. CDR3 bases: TGCGCCAGCAGCCAAGAGCCAAACAGCTCCGATCAGCCCCAGCATTTT.

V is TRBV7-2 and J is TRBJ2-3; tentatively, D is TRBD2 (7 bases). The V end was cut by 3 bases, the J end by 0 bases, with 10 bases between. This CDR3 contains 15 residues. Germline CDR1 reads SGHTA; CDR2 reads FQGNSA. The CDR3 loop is CASSFGGPSTDTQYF. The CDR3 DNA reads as TGTGCCAGCAGCTTCGGGGGGCCGAGCACAGATACGCAGTATTTT.

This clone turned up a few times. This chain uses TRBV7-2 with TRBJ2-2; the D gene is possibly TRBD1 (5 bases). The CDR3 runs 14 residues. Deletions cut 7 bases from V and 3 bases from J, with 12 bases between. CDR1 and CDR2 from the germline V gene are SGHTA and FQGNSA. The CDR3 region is CASMVGRDTGELFF. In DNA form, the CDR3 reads TGTGCCAGCATGGTGGGCAGGGACACCGGGGAGCTGTTTTTT.

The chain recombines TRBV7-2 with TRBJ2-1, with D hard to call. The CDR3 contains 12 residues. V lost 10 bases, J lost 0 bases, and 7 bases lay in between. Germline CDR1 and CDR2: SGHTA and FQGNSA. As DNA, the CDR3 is TGTGCCACTTCACCCTCCTACAATGAGCAGTTCTTC. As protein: CATSPSYNEQFF.

Written as DNA, the CDR3 is TGTGCCAGCAGCTTACTAGGGGGGGCTCAAAACATTCAGTACTTC. This sequence encodes CASSLLGGAQNIQYF. The genes are TRBV7-2 and TRBJ2-4, with TRBD2 as a possible D gene (7 bases). The CDR3 is 15 amino acids. Germline CDR1 is SGHTA and CDR2 is FQGNSA. V gave up 2 bases and J gave up 5 bases, with 13 bases separating them.

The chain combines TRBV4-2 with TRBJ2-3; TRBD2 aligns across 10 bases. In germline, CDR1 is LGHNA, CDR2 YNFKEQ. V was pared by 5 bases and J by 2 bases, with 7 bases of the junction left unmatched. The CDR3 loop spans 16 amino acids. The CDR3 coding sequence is TGTGCCAGCAGCTTGTTAGCGGGGGGAAACACAGATACGCAGTATTTT. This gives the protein CASSLLAGGNTDTQYF.

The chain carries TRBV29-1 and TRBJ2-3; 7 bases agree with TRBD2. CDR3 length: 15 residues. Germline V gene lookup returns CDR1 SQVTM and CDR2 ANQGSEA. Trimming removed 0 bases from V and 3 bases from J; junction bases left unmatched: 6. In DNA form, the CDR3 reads TGCAGCGTTGAAGAAGGAGCGGGGATGACAGATACGCAGTATTTT. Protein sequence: CSVEEGAGMTDTQYF.

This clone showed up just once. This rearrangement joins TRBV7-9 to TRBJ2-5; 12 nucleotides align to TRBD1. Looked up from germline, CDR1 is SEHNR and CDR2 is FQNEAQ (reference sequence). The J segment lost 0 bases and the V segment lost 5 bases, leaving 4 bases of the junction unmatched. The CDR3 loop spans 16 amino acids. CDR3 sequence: CASSAGTGGNQETQYF. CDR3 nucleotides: TGTGCCAGCAGCGCTGGGACAGGGGGCAACCAAGAGACCCAGTACTTC.

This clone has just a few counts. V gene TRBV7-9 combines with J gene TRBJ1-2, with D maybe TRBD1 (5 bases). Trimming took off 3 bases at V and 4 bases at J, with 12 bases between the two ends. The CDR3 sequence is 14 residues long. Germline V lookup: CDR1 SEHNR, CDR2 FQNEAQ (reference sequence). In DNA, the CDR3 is TGTGCCAGCAGCTTGGTAAGGGACGTCTATGGCTACACCTTC. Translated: CASSLVRDVYGYTF. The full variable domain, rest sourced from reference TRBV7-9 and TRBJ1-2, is DTGVSQNPRHKITKRGQNVTFRCDPISEHNRLYWYRQTLGQGPEFLTYFQNEAQLEKSRLLSDRFSAERPKGSFSTLEIQRTEQGDSAMYLCASSLVRDVYGYTFGSGTRLTVV.

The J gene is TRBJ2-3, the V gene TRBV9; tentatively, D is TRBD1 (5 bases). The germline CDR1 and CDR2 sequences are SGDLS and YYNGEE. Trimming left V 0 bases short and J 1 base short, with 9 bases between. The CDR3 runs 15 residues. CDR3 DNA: TGTGCCAGCAGCGTAGTAGGCAGGGGCACAGATACGCAGTATTTT. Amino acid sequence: CASSVVGRGTDTQYF.

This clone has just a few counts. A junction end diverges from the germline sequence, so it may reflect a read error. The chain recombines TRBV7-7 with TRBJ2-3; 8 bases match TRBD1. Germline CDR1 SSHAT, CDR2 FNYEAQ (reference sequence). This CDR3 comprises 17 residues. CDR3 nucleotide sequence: TGTGCTAGCAGCTCACGACCTCCGGGACAGGGCACAGATACGCAGTATTTT. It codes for CASSSRPPGQGTDTQYF.

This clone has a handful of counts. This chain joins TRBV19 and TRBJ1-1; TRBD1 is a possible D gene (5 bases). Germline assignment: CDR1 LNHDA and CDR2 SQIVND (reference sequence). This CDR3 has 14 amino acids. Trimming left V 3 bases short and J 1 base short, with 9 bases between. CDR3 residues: CASSILDKNTEAFF. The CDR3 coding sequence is TGTGCCAGTAGTATTCTGGACAAGAACACTGAAGCTTTCTTT.

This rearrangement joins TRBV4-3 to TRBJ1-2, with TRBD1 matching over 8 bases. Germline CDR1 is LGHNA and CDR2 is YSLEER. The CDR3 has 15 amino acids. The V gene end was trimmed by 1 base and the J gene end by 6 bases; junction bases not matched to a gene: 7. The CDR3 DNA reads TGCGCCAGCAGCCAAGTCTGGACAGGGAAAGATGGCTACACCTTC. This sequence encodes CASSQVWTGKDGYTF.

CDR3 sequence reads: CASSLMAAPNNSPLHF. CDR3 coding DNA: TGTGCCAGCAGCTTAATGGCGGCTCCCAATAATTCACCCCTCCACTTT. The chain employs TRBV7-6 and TRBJ1-6; unclear D gene. V lost 2 bases to trimming and J lost 5 bases, with 13 bases between them. The CDR3 extends over 16 amino acids. The germline V gene has CDR1 SGHVS and CDR2 FNYEAQ.

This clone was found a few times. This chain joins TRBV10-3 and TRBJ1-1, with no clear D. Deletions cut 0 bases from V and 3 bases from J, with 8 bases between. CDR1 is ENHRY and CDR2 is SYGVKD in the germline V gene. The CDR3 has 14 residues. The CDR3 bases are TGTGCCATCAGTGAGTCAATCCCTCACACTGAAGCTTTCTTT. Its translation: CAISESIPHTEAFF.

The CDR3 DNA reads TGTGCCACCAGCAGAGAAAGTGCGGTTTACAATGAGCAGTTCTTC. Its protein product is CATSRESAVYNEQFF. V is TRBV15 and J is TRBJ2-1; no reliable D call. Per the germline V gene, CDR1 is LNHNV and CDR2 is YYDKDF (reference sequence). This CDR3 is 15 amino acids long. V dropped 0 bases and J dropped 4 bases, with 10 bases sitting between them.

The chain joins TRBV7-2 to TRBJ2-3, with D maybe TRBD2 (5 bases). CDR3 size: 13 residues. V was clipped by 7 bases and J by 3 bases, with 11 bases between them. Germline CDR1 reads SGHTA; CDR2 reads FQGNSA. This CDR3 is CASTPGRTDTQYF. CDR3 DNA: TGTGCCAGCACTCCGGGAAGGACAGATACGCAGTATTTT.

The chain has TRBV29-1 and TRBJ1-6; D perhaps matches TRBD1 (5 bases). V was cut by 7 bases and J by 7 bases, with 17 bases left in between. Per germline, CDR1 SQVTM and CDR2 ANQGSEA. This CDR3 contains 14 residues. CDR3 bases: TGCAGCGCTCGCTCCGGGACGGAAAATTCACCCCTCCACTTT. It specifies CSARSGTENSPLHF.

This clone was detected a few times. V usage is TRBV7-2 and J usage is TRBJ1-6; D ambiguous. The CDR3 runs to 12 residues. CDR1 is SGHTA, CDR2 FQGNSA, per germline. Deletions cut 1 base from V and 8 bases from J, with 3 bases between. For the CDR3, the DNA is TGTGCCAGCAGCTTAGACCATTCACCCCTCCACTTT. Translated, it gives CASSLDHSPLHF.

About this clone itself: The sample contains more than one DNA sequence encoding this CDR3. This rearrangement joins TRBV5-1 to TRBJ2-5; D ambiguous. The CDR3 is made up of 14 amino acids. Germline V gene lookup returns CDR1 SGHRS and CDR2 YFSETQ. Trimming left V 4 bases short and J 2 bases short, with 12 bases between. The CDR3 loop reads CASSPLGRQETQYF. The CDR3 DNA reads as TGCGCCAGCAGCCCCCTCGGGCGGCAAGAGACCCAGTACTTC.

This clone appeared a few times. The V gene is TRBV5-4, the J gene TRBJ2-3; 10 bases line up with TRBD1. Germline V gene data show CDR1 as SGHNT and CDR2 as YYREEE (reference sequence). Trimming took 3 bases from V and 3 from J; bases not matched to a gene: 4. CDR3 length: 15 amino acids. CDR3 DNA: TGTGCCAGCAGCTCGGGACAGGGGACTACAGATACGCAGTATTTT. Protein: CASSSGQGTTDTQYF.

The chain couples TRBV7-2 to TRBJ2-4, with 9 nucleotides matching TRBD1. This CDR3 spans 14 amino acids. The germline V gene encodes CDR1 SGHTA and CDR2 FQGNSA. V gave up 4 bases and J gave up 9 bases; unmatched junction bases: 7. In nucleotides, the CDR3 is TGTGCCAGCAGCTCAGGACAGGGGATGAGCATTCAGTACTTC. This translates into CASSSGQGMSIQYF.

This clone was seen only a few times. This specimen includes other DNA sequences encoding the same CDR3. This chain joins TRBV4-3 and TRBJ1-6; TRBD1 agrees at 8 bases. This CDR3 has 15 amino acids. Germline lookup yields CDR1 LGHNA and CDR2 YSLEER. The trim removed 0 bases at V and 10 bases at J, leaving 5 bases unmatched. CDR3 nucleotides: TGCGCCAGCAGCCAAGATGGACAGGGAGGCTCACCCCTCCACTTT. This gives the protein CASSQDGQGGSPLHF.

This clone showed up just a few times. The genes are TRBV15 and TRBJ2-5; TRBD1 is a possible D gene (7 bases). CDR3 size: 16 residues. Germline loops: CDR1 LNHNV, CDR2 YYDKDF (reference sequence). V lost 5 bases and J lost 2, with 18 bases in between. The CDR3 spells CATSLGGTVGQETQYF. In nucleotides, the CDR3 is TGTGCCACCAGCCTAGGGGGGACAGTGGGACAAGAGACCCAGTACTTC.